This entry concerns a single T cell receptor beta chain. Its antigen is still unknown. Trimming took 0 bases from V and 7 from J, leaving 18 bases between them. The CDR3 runs 16 residues. CDR1 LGHDT and CDR2 YNNKEL come from the germline V gene (reference sequence). This entry comes from a study of T cell responses to AZD1222 COVID-19 vaccine. Profiled with immunoSEQ multiplex PCR; TCRdb holds only in-frame clones, not every one. The top ten clones hold 6.3% of a sample with around 140,000 clones, roughly 89% of them seen once. General study results and limits: White British ancestry dominated among donors, who included more females, and clonal diversity was possibly underestimated. Increased Spike-specific TCR breadth and depth were observed after two AZD1222 doses. Nearly half of unique spike-specific TCRs reportedly avoided B.1.351 and B.1.1.7 mutated regions. Seropositivity was recorded at baseline in only six AZD1222 recipients.

The chain combines TRBV3-1 (or the pseudogene TRBV3-2) with TRBJ1-2, with a possible D match to TRBD1 (5 bases). The sample here was peripheral blood, taken on day 0 of AZD1222 vaccination. This sequence was found in an adult in good health. The CDR3 coding sequence is TGTGCCAGCAGCCAAGATTTGAGGGGCGTGGGTCCTGGCTACACCTTC. Encoded protein: CASSQDLRGVGPGYTF.